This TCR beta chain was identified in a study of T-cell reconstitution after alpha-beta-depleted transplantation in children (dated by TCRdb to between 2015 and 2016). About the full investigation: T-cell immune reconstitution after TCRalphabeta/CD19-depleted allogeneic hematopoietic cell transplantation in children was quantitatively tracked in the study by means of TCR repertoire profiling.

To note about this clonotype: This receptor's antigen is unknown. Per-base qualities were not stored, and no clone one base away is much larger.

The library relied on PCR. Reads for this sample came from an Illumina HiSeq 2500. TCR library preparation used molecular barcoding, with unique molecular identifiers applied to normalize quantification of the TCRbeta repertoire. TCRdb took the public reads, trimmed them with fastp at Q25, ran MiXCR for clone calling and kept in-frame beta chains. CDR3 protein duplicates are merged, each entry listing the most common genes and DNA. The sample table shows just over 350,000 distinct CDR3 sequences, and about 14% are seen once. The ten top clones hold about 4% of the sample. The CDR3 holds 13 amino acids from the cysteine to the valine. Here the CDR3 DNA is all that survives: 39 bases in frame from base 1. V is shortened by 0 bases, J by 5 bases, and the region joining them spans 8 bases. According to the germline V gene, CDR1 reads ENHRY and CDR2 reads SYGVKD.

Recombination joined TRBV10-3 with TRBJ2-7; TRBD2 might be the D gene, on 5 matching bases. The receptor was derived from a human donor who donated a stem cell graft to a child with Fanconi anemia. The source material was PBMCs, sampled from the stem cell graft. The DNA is TGTGCCATCAGTGAGTCGATGGGAGACGAGCAGTACGTC. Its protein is CAISESMGDEQYV.